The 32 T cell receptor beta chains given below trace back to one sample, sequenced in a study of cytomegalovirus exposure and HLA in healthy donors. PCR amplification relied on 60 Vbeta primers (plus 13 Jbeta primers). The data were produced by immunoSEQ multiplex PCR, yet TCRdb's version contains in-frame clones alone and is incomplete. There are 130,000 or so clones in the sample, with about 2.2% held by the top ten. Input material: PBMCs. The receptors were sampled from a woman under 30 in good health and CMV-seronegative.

This CDR3 is CASSLPGTSGNNEQFF. The DNA of the CDR3 is TGTGCCAGCAGCTTACCCGGGACTAGCGGAAACAATGAGCAGTTCTTC. The rearrangement uses TRBV5-4 and TRBJ2-1; 11 bases map to TRBD2. V lost 2 bases to trimming and J lost 5 bases; unmatched junction nucleotides: 6. The length of the CDR3 is 16 residues. Germline values: CDR1 SGHNT, CDR2 YYREEE (reference sequence). Full variable domain (rest looked up from reference TRBV5-4 and TRBJ2-1): ETGVTQSPTHLIKTRGQQVTLRCSSQSGHNTVSWYQQALGQGPQFIFQYYREEENGRGNFPPRFSGLQFPNYSSELNVNALELDDSALYLCASSLPGTSGNNEQFFGPGTRLTVL.

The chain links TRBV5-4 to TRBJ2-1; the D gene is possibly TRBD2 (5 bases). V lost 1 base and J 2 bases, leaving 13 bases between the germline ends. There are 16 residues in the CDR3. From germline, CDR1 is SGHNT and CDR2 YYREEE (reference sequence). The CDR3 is CASSLKSGLAYNEQFF. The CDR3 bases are TGTGCCAGCAGCTTGAAAAGCGGATTAGCCTACAATGAGCAGTTCTTC.

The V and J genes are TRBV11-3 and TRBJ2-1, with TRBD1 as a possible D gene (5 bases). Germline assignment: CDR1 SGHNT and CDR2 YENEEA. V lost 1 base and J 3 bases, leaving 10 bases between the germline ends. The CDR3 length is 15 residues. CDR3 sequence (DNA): TGTGCCAGCAGCTTAGTACGACAGTTCTACAATGAGCAGTTCTTC. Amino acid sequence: CASSLVRQFYNEQFF.

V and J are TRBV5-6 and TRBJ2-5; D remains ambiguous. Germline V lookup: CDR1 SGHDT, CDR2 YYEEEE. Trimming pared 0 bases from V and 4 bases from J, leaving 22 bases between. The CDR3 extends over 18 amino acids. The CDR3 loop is CASSLGLLPSRSRETQYF. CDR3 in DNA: TGTGCCAGCAGCTTGGGTTTGTTACCTAGTAGATCGCGAGAGACCCAGTACTTC.

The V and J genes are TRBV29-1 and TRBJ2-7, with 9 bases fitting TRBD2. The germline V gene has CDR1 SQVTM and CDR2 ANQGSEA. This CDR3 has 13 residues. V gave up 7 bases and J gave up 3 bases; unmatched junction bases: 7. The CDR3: CSALAGVGYEQYF. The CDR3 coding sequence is TGCAGCGCCTTAGCGGGAGTGGGCTACGAGCAGTACTTC.

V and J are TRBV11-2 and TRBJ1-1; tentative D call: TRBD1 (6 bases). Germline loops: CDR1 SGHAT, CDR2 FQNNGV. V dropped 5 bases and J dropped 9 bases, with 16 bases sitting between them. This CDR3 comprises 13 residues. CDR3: CASSPDRSEKAFF. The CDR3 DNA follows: TGTGCCAGCAGCCCCGACAGGTCGGAGAAAGCTTTCTTT.

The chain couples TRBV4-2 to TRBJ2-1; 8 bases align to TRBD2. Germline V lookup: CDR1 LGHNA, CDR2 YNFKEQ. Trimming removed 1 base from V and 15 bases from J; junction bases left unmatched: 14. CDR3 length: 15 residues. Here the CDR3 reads CASSQVVSGSTEGFF. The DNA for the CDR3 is TGTGCCAGCAGCCAAGTCGTGAGCGGGAGTACCGAAGGGTTCTTC.

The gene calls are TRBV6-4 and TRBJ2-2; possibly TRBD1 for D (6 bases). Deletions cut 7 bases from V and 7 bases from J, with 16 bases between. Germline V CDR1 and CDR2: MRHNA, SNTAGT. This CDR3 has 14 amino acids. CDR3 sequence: CASTQTGNDGELFF. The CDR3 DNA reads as TGTGCCAGCACCCAAACAGGGAATGACGGGGAGCTGTTTTTT.

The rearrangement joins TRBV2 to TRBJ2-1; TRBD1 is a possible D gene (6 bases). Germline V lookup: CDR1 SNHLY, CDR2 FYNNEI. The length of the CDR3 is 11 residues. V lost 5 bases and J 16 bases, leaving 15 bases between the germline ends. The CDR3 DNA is TGTGCCAGCAGTCCTGAGACAGGACGCTTCTTC. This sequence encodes CASSPETGRFF.

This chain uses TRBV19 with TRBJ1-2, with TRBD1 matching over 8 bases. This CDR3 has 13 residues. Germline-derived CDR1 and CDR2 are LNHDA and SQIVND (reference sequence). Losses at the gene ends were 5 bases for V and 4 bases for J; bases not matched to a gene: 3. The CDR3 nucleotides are TGTGCCAGTAGTGTGGGACAGGCCTATGGCTACACCTTC. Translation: CASSVGQAYGYTF.

The CDR3 region has the DNA TGTGCCTGGAGTGTACACAGGGATAACTATGGCTACACCTTC. This sequence encodes CAWSVHRDNYGYTF. The genes are TRBV30 and TRBJ1-2, with D possibly matching TRBD1 (6 bases). V shed 0 bases and J shed 1 base, with 9 bases lying between them. The length of the CDR3 is 14 residues. The germline V gene encodes CDR1 GTSNPN and CDR2 SVGIG (reference sequence).

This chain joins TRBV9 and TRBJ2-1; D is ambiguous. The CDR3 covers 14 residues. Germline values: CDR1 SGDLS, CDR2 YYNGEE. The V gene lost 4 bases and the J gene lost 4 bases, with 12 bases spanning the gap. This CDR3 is CASSFKEAYNEQFF. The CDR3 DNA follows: TGTGCCAGCAGCTTCAAAGAGGCTTACAATGAGCAGTTCTTC.

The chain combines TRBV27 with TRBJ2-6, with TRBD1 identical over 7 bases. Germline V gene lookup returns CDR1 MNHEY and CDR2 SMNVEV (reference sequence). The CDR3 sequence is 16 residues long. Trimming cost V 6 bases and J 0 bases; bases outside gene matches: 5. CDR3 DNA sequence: TGTGCCAGCAGGACAGGGATTAGCTCTGGGGCCAACGTCCTGACTTTC. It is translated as CASRTGISSGANVLTF.

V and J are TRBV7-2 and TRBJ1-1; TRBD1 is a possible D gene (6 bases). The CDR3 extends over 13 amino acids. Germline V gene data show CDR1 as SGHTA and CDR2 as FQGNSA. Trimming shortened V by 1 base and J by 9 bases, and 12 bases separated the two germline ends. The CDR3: CASSLEWTVKAFF. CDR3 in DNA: TGTGCCAGCAGCTTAGAGTGGACAGTTAAAGCTTTCTTT.

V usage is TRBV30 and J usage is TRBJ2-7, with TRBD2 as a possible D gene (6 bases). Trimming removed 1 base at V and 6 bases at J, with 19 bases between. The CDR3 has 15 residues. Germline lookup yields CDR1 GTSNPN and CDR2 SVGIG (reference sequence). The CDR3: CAWSAIPGAPSEQYF. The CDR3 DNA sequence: TGTGCCTGGAGTGCAATCCCGGGAGCACCGTCCGAGCAGTACTTC.

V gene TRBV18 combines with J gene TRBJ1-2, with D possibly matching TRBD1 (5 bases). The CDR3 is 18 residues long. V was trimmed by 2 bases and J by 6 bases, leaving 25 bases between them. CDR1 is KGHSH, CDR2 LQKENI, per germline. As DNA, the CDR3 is TGTGCCAGCTCACCAACCTACCCCTTGACAGCTCCTGGGGATGGCTACACCTTC. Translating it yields CASSPTYPLTAPGDGYTF.

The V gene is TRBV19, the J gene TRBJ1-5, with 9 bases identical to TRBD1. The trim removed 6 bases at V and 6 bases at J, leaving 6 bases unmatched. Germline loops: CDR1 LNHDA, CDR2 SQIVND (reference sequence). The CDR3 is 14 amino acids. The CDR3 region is CASRITGGSQPQHF. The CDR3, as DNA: TGTGCCAGTAGAATTACAGGGGGCAGTCAGCCCCAGCATTTT.

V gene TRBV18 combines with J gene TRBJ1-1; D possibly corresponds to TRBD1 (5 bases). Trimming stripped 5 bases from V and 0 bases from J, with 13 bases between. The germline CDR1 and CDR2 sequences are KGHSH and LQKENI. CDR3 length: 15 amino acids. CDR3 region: CASSYQQEMNTEAFF. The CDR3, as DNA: TGTGCCAGCTCATACCAACAGGAGATGAACACTGAAGCTTTCTTT.

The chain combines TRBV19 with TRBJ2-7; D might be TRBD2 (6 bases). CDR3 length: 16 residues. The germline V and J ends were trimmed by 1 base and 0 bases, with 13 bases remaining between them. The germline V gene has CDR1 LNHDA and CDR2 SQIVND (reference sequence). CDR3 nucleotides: TGTGCCAGTAGTATAGGGCTAGCGCTGAGCTCCTACGAGCAGTACTTC. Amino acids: CASSIGLALSSYEQYF.

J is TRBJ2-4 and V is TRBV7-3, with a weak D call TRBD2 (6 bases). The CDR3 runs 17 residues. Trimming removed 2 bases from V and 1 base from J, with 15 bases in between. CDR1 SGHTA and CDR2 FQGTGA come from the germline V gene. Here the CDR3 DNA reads TGTGCCAGCAGCTTAGGCGGGGCCGGGTGGGCCAAAAACATTCAGTACTTC. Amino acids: CASSLGGAGWAKNIQYF.

The CDR3 is CASRSGTQAYGYTF. The CDR3 region has the DNA TGTGCCAGCAGATCCGGGACTCAGGCGTATGGCTACACCTTC. This chain connects TRBV2 to TRBJ1-2; possible D gene TRBD1, 5 bases. CDR3 length: 14 amino acids. Germline V gives CDR1 SNHLY, CDR2 FYNNEI. V shed 6 bases and J shed 5 bases, with 16 bases lying between them.

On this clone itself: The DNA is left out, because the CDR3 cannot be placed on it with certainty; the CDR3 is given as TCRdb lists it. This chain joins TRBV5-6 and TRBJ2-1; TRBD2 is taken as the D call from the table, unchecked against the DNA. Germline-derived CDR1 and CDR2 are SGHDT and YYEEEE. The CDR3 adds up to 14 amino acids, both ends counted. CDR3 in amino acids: CASILGLARNEQFF.

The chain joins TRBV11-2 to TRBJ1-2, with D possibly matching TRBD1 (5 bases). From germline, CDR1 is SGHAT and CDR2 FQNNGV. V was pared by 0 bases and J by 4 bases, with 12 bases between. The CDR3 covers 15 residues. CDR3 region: CASSLDPTEFYGYTF. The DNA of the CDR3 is TGTGCCAGCAGCTTAGACCCGACAGAATTCTATGGCTACACCTTC.

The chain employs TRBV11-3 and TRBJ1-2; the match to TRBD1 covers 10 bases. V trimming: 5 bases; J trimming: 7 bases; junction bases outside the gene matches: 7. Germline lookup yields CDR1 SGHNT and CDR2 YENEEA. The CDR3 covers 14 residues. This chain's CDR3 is CASSPQTGGGGYTF. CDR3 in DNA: TGTGCCAGCAGCCCCCAGACAGGGGGCGGTGGCTACACCTTC.

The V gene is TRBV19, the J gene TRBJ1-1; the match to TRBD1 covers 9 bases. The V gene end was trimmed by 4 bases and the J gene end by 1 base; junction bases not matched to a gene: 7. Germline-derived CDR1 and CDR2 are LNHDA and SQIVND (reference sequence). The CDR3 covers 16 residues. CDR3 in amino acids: CASSNPYRGQNTEAFF. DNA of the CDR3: TGTGCCAGTAGTAACCCGTACAGGGGGCAGAACACTGAAGCTTTCTTT.

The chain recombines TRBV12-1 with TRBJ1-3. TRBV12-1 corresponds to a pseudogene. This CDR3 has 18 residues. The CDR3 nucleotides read TGTGCCAGCAGCTTTGCGACACGGACGGAGGCTTCGGGGAACACCATATATTTT. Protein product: CASSFATRTEASGNTIYF.

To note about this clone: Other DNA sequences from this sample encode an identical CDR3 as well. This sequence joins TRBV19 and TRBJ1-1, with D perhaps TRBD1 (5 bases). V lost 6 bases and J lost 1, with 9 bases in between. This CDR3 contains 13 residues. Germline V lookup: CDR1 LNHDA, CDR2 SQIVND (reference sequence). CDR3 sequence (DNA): TGTGCCAGTAGCACAACAGGGAACACTGAAGCTTTCTTT. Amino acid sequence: CASSTTGNTEAFF. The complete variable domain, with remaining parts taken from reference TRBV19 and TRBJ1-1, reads DGGITQSPKYLFRKEGQNVTLSCEQNLNHDAMYWYRQDPGQGLRLIYYSQIVNDFQKGDIAEGYSVSREKKESFPLTVTSAQKNPTAFYLCASSTTGNTEAFFGQGTRLTVV.

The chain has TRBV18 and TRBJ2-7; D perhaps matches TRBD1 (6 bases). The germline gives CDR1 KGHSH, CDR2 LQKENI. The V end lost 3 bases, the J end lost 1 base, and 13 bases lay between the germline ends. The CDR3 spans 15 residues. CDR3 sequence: CASSPGQPTSYEQYF. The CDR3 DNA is TGTGCCAGCTCACCCGGACAGCCAACATCCTACGAGCAGTACTTC.

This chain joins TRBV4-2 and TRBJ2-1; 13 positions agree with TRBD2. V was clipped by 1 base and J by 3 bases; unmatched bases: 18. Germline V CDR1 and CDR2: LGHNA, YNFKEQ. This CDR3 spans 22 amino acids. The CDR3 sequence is CASSQGGGGLAGVSAHYNEQFF. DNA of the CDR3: TGTGCCAGCAGCCAAGGAGGAGGCGGACTAGCGGGAGTGAGTGCCCACTACAATGAGCAGTTCTTC.

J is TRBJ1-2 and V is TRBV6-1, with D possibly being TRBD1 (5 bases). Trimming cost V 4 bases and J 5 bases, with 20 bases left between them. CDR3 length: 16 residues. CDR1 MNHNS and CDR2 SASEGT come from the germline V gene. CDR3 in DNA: TGTGCCAGCAGTGGAACACTAACAGGTCTGCCGTATGGCTACACCTTC. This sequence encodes CASSGTLTGLPYGYTF.

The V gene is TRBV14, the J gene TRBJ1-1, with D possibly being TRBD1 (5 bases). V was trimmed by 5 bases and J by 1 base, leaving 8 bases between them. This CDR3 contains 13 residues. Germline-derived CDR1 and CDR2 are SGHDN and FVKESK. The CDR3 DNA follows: TGTGCCAGCAGCATACAGGCGAACACTGAAGCTTTCTTT. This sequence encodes CASSIQANTEAFF.

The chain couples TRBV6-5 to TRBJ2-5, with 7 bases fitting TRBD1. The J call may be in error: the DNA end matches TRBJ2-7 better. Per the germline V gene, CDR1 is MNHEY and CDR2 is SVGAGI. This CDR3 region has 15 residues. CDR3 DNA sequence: TGTGCCAGCAGTTCCCAGGGGGAAGGTCTCTACGAGCAGTACTTC. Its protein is CASSSQGEGLYEQYF.